This TCR beta chain was recovered during a study of early T cells in non-severe SARS-CoV-2 infection. Overall study context: Sequencing was performed on bulk RNA from unsorted whole blood, leaving chains unpaired.

This clonotype was observed many times. J gave up 5 bases and V 0 bases, and 14 bases lay outside the gene matches. The CDR3 length is 17 residues. CDR1 and CDR2 (germline): SQVTM, ANQGSEA. TCRdb used MiXCR to reprocess the 5' RACE reads, holding one entry per CDR3 protein. The table lists around 19,000 distinct CDR3 sequences, roughly 6.1% of them singletons. The V and J genes are TRBV29-1 and TRBJ2-3; 7 nucleotides align to TRBD1. Source material: whole blood. The TCR sequence derives from an adult who was a healthcare worker with PCR-confirmed SARS-CoV-2 infection or an uninfected control (not recorded which). CDR3 amino acids: CSVEDQGVGTVGDTQYF. The CDR3, as DNA: TGCAGCGTTGAAGATCAGGGTGTGGGGACAGTAGGAGATACGCAGTATTTT.